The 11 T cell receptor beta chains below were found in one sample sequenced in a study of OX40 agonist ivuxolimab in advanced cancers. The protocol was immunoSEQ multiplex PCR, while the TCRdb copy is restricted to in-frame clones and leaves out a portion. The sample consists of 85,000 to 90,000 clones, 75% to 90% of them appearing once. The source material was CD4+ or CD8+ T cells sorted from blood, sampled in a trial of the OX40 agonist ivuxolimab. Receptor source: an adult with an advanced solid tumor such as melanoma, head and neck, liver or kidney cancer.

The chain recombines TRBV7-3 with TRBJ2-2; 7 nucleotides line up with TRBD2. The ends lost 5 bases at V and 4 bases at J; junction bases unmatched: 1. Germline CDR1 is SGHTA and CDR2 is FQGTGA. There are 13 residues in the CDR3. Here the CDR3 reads CASSGTITGELFF. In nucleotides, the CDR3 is TGTGCCAGCAGCGGGACTATCACCGGGGAGCTGTTTTTT.

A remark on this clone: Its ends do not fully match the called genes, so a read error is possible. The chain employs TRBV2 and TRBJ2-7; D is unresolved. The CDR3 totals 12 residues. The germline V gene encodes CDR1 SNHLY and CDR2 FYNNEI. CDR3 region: CASREDAIGQYF. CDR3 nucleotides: TGTGCCAGCAGGGAAGACGCCATTGGGCAGTACTTC. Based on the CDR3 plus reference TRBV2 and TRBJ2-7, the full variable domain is EPEVTQTPSHQVTQMGQEVILRCVPISNHLYFYWYRQILGQKVEFLVSFYNNEISEKSEIFDDQFSVERPDGSNFTLKIRSTKLEDSAMYFCASREDAIGQYFGPGTRLTVT.

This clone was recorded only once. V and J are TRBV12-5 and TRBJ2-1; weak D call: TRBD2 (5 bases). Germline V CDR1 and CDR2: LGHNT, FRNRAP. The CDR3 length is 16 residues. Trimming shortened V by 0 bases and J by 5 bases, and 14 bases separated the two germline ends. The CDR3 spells CASGLVWSGANNEQFF. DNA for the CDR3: TGTGCTAGTGGTTTGGTATGGAGCGGAGCAAACAATGAGCAGTTCTTC.

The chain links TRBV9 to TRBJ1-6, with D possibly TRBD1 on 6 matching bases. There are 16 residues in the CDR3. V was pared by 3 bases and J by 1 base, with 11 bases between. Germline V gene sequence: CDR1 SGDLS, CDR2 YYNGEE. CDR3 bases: TGTGCCAGCAGCGAGCGGGGGGCTTCCTATAATTCACCCCTCCACTTT. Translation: CASSERGASYNSPLHF.

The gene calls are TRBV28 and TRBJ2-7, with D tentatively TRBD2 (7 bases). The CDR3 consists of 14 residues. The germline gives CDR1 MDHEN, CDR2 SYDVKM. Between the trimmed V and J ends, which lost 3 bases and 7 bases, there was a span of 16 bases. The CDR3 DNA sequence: TGTGCCAGCAGTTTTATCGCGGGGGCCGGGGAGCAGTACGTC. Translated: CASSFIAGAGEQYV.

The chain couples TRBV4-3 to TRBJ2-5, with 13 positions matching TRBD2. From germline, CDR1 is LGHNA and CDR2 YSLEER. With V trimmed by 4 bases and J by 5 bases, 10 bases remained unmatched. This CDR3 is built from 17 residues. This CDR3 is CASSLWTSGGHVETQYF. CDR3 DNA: TGCGCCAGCAGCCTATGGACTAGCGGGGGCCACGTGGAGACCCAGTACTTC.

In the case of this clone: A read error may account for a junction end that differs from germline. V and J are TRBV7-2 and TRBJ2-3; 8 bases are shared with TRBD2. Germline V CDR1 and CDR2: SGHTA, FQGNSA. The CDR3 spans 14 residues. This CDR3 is CASRLAGHTDTQYF. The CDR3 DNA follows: TGTGCCAGCAGGTTAGCGGGGCACACAGATACGCAGTATTTT. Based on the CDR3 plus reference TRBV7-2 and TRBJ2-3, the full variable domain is GAGVSQSPSNKVTEKGKDVELRCDPISGHTALYWYRQSLGQGLEFLIYFQGNSAPDKSGLPSDRFSAERTGGSVSTLTIQRTQQEDSAVYLCASRLAGHTDTQYFGPGTRLTVL.

The DNA for the CDR3 is TGTGCCAGCAGTCCAGTCAATGAGCAGTTCTTC. Amino acids: CASSPVNEQFF. V usage is TRBV6-6 and J usage is TRBJ2-1; D not certain. Germline V gives CDR1 MNHNY, CDR2 SVGAGI (reference sequence). V lost 5 bases and J lost 6, with 5 bases in between. This CDR3 comprises 11 residues.

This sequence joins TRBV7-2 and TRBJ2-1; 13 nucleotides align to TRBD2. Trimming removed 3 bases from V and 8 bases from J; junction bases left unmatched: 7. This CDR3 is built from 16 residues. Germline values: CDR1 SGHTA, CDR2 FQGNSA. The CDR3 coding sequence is TGTGCCAGCAGCTTTACAGGGACTAGCGGGACCGATGAGCAGTTCTTC. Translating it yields CASSFTGTSGTDEQFF.

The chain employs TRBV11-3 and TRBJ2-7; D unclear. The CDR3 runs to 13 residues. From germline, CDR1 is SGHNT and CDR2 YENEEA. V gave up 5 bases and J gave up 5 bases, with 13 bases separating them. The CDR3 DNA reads TGTGCCAGCAGCCTACCGAAGTCCCACGAGCAGTACGTC. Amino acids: CASSLPKSHEQYV.

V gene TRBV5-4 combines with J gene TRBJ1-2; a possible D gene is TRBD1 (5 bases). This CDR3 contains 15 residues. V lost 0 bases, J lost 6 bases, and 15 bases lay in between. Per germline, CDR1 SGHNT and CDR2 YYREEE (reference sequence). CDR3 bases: TGTGCCAGCAGCTTGGCGTTCAGGGTGGGGAATGGCTACACCTTC. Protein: CASSLAFRVGNGYTF.